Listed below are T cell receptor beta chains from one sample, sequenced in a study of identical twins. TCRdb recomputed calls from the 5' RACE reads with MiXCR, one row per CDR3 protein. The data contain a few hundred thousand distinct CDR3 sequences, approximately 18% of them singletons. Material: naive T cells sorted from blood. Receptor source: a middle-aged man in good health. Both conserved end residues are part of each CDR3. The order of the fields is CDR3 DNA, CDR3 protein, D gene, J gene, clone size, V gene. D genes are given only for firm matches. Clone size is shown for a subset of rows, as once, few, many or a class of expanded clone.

cdr3_nt: TGTGCCAGCAGCGTAGGTGGACAGGTTTCTGGGGCCAACGTCCTGACTTTC
cdr3_aa: CASSVGGQVSGANVLTF
d_call: TRBD1
j_call: TRBJ2-6
clone_size: many
v_call: TRBV9

cdr3_nt: TGTGCCATCAGTGAGTCGCTATGGGGGGCGGAAGCTACGCAGTATTTT
cdr3_aa: CAISESLWGAEATQYF
d_call: -
j_call: TRBJ2-3
clone_size: -
v_call: TRBV10-3

cdr3_nt: TGCGCCAGCAGCCCGGACGGTAGCAATCAGCCCCAGCATTTT
cdr3_aa: CASSPDGSNQPQHF
d_call: -
j_call: TRBJ1-5
clone_size: many
v_call: TRBV5-1

cdr3_nt: TGCAGCACTGACGGGGGGCTAAATACGCAGTATTTT
cdr3_aa: CSTDGGLNTQYF
d_call: -
j_call: TRBJ2-3
clone_size: once
v_call: TRBV29-1

cdr3_nt: TGCAGTGCTAGAGAGCCGAGAAGCGGAGGGTACGAGCAGTACTTC
cdr3_aa: CSAREPRSGGYEQYF
d_call: -
j_call: TRBJ2-7
clone_size: few
v_call: TRBV20-1

cdr3_nt: TGCAGTGCCGGCCGGGACAGGGGCGACGAGCAGTACTTC
cdr3_aa: CSAGRDRGDEQYF
d_call: TRBD1
j_call: TRBJ2-7
clone_size: -
v_call: TRBV20-1

cdr3_nt: TGTGCCAGCAGCTTGTCTGGCGGGGTCGGGAACACTGAAGCTTTCTTT
cdr3_aa: CASSLSGGVGNTEAFF
d_call: -
j_call: TRBJ1-1
clone_size: many
v_call: TRBV5-5

cdr3_nt: TGTGCCAACAGGGAGACAGGGAGGAATTCACCCCTCCACTTT
cdr3_aa: CANRETGRNSPLHF
d_call: TRBD1
j_call: TRBJ1-6
clone_size: -
v_call: TRBV6-1

cdr3_nt: TGTGCCATCAGGGGAGCCAACTCTGGAAACACCATATATTTT
cdr3_aa: CAIRGANSGNTIYF
d_call: -
j_call: TRBJ1-3
clone_size: many
v_call: TRBV10-3

cdr3_nt: TGCAGTGCAAGTCAGGTCTCCTACGAGCAGTACTTC
cdr3_aa: CSASQVSYEQYF
d_call: -
j_call: TRBJ2-7
clone_size: few
v_call: TRBV20-1

cdr3_nt: TGTGCCAGCAGTTTACTAGCGGGACGCAATGAGCAGTTCTTC
cdr3_aa: CASSLLAGRNEQFF
d_call: TRBD2
j_call: TRBJ2-1
clone_size: -
v_call: TRBV12-3/TRBV12-4

cdr3_nt: TGTGCCAGCAGCTTGGTAATGCTAGCGGGGTCGGCGGATACGCAGTATTTT
cdr3_aa: CASSLVMLAGSADTQYF
d_call: TRBD2
j_call: TRBJ2-3
clone_size: few
v_call: TRBV5-6

cdr3_nt: TGTGCCAGTTGTCCGGGACTAGCAATCAACATTCAGTACTTC
cdr3_aa: CASCPGLAINIQYF
d_call: TRBD2
j_call: TRBJ2-4
clone_size: -
v_call: TRBV12-3/TRBV12-4

cdr3_nt: TGTGCCATCATGCCGGACAGTGCCTACAATGAGCAGTTCTTC
cdr3_aa: CAIMPDSAYNEQFF
d_call: -
j_call: TRBJ2-1
clone_size: many
v_call: TRBV10-3

cdr3_nt: TGTGCCAGCAGCCCTACCCCGGGGCACAGTAAATACGAGCAGTACTTC
cdr3_aa: CASSPTPGHSKYEQYF
d_call: -
j_call: TRBJ2-7
clone_size: -
v_call: TRBV3-1

cdr3_nt: TGTGCCAGCAGTTCGACTTCAGGGGGGACTGAAGCTTTCTTT
cdr3_aa: CASSSTSGGTEAFF
d_call: TRBD1
j_call: TRBJ1-1
clone_size: -
v_call: TRBV6-5

cdr3_nt: TGCAGTGCTAGAGATCCCCTCCGGGACACCCCTTCCTACGAGCAGTACTTC
cdr3_aa: CSARDPLRDTPSYEQYF
d_call: -
j_call: TRBJ2-7
clone_size: few
v_call: TRBV20-1

cdr3_nt: TGTGCCAGCAGTGAAGTGCCTAGCGGGACGTACGAGCAGTACTTC
cdr3_aa: CASSEVPSGTYEQYF
d_call: TRBD2
j_call: TRBJ2-7
clone_size: -
v_call: TRBV2

cdr3_nt: TGTGCCTGGAGTGTTGTGACAGGCCGAAACTATGGCTACACCTTC
cdr3_aa: CAWSVVTGRNYGYTF
d_call: -
j_call: TRBJ1-2
clone_size: -
v_call: TRBV30

cdr3_nt: TGTGCCAGCCGATTGTTGTGGGGGGATGGCTACACCTTC
cdr3_aa: CASRLLWGDGYTF
d_call: -
j_call: TRBJ1-2
clone_size: many
v_call: TRBV6-1

cdr3_nt: TGTGCCAGCACCCGGGGGGGCCTAGAGACCCAGTACTTC
cdr3_aa: CASTRGGLETQYF
d_call: TRBD2
j_call: TRBJ2-5
clone_size: few
v_call: TRBV25-1

cdr3_nt: TGCGCCAGCAGCGCCCGAGGCGAGACCCAGTACTTC
cdr3_aa: CASSARGETQYF
d_call: -
j_call: TRBJ2-5
clone_size: few
v_call: TRBV5-1

cdr3_nt: TGTGCCAGCAGTGAACGGAACCAGGGTAGTAACTATGGCTACACCTTC
cdr3_aa: CASSERNQGSNYGYTF
d_call: -
j_call: TRBJ1-2
clone_size: few
v_call: TRBV6-1

cdr3_nt: TGTGCCACCAGCAGGATTGAAGGGACCTACGAGCAGTACTTC
cdr3_aa: CATSRIEGTYEQYF
d_call: -
j_call: TRBJ2-7
clone_size: -
v_call: TRBV15

cdr3_nt: TGTGCCAGCAGCGTAGAATCACCGGGACTAGCGGGATTAATGGGTGGACATGAGCAGTTCTTC
cdr3_aa: CASSVESPGLAGLMGGHEQFF
d_call: TRBD2
j_call: TRBJ2-1
clone_size: many
v_call: TRBV9

cdr3_nt: TGTGCCAGCTCACCACCAACAGGGGCAGAGACCCAGTACTTC
cdr3_aa: CASSPPTGAETQYF
d_call: TRBD1
j_call: TRBJ2-5
clone_size: -
v_call: TRBV18

cdr3_nt: TGTGCCAGCAGTTATGATTACAGGACGAACACTGAAGCTTTCTTT
cdr3_aa: CASSYDYRTNTEAFF
d_call: -
j_call: TRBJ1-1
clone_size: -
v_call: TRBV6-5

cdr3_nt: TGCGCCAGCAGCAGATACACGGAGGGAGGCTACACCTTC
cdr3_aa: CASSRYTEGGYTF
d_call: -
j_call: TRBJ1-2
clone_size: -
v_call: TRBV5-1

cdr3_nt: TGCGCCAGCAGCCGCGCGGGACCGTCCCCATACGAGCAGTACTTC
cdr3_aa: CASSRAGPSPYEQYF
d_call: -
j_call: TRBJ2-7
clone_size: few
v_call: TRBV4-3

cdr3_nt: TGCGCCAGCAGCTTCGAACTAGCGGGACCTTGGGGCACCGGGGAGCTGTTTTTT
cdr3_aa: CASSFELAGPWGTGELFF
d_call: TRBD2
j_call: TRBJ2-2
clone_size: many
v_call: TRBV5-1

cdr3_nt: TGTGCCAGCAGCCCAGTCCCAGGGGACTACGAGCAGTACTTC
cdr3_aa: CASSPVPGDYEQYF
d_call: -
j_call: TRBJ2-7
clone_size: few
v_call: TRBV7-3

cdr3_nt: TGCGCCAGCAGCTGGACAGGGGGCAACACTGAAGCTCTCTTT
cdr3_aa: CASSWTGGNTEALF
d_call: TRBD1
j_call: TRBJ1-1
clone_size: -
v_call: TRBV5-1

cdr3_nt: TGTGCCAGCAGCCTGGGGGCCAGGGGCGCTGGAAACACCATATATTTT
cdr3_aa: CASSLGARGAGNTIYF
d_call: -
j_call: TRBJ1-3
clone_size: few
v_call: TRBV25-1

cdr3_nt: TGTGCCAGCAGCCAGGGAGGGAATGAAAAACTGTTTTTT
cdr3_aa: CASSQGGNEKLFF
d_call: -
j_call: TRBJ1-4
clone_size: few
v_call: TRBV7-2

cdr3_nt: TGCAGCATACTGAGGGGTAGGGGACCCCGCTCCTACAATGAGCAGTTCTTC
cdr3_aa: CSILRGRGPRSYNEQFF
d_call: -
j_call: TRBJ2-1
clone_size: many
v_call: TRBV29-1

cdr3_nt: TGCAGTGCTAAGCGGTGGGCTGCGGACGAGCAGTACTTC
cdr3_aa: CSAKRWAADEQYF
d_call: -
j_call: TRBJ2-7
clone_size: -
v_call: TRBV20-1

cdr3_nt: TGCGCCAGCAGCCAAGTATACGGGGCTGCCTTTTCCTACGAGCAGTACTTC
cdr3_aa: CASSQVYGAAFSYEQYF
d_call: -
j_call: TRBJ2-7
clone_size: -
v_call: TRBV4-1

cdr3_nt: TGTGCCAGCACCCGGTCTGGGAATGAGCAGTTCTTC
cdr3_aa: CASTRSGNEQFF
d_call: -
j_call: TRBJ2-1
clone_size: -
v_call: TRBV3-1

cdr3_nt: TGTGCCAGCAGCTTGAGGGCAGGGGGCTCCTACGAGCAGTACTTC
cdr3_aa: CASSLRAGGSYEQYF
d_call: TRBD1
j_call: TRBJ2-7
clone_size: few
v_call: TRBV5-5

cdr3_nt: TGCAGCGTTGAGTGGAAGCGGAACTACAATGAGCAGTTCTTC
cdr3_aa: CSVEWKRNYNEQFF
d_call: -
j_call: TRBJ2-1
clone_size: -
v_call: TRBV29-1

cdr3_nt: TGTGCCAGCAGCGTAGTACAGGGAGAGACCCAGTACTTC
cdr3_aa: CASSVVQGETQYF
d_call: -
j_call: TRBJ2-5
clone_size: -
v_call: TRBV9

cdr3_nt: TGCGCCAGCAGCCGGGACGGGTATTCACCCCTCCACTTT
cdr3_aa: CASSRDGYSPLHF
d_call: -
j_call: TRBJ1-6
clone_size: -
v_call: TRBV5-1

cdr3_nt: TGCGCCAGCAGCTCGGGGGCGGGAGGACCGATCTACGAGCAGTACTTC
cdr3_aa: CASSSGAGGPIYEQYF
d_call: TRBD2
j_call: TRBJ2-7
clone_size: -
v_call: TRBV5-1

cdr3_nt: TGCGCCAGCAGCCCTTCTGCCACAGATACGCAGTATTTT
cdr3_aa: CASSPSATDTQYF
d_call: -
j_call: TRBJ2-3
clone_size: many
v_call: TRBV5-1

cdr3_nt: TGCGCCAGCAGGGACAGCTGGGCAATGAACACTGAAGCTTTCTTT
cdr3_aa: CASRDSWAMNTEAFF
d_call: -
j_call: TRBJ1-1
clone_size: many
v_call: TRBV5-1

cdr3_nt: TGTGCCACCAGTGATGTAACCACCGGGACGGATTCCTACAATGAGCAGTTCTTC
cdr3_aa: CATSDVTTGTDSYNEQFF
d_call: -
j_call: TRBJ2-1
clone_size: -
v_call: TRBV24-1

cdr3_nt: TGTGCCAGCATCCAGGGGGTTCCGGGGATGAACACTGAAGCTTTCTTT
cdr3_aa: CASIQGVPGMNTEAFF
d_call: TRBD1
j_call: TRBJ1-1
clone_size: -
v_call: TRBV28